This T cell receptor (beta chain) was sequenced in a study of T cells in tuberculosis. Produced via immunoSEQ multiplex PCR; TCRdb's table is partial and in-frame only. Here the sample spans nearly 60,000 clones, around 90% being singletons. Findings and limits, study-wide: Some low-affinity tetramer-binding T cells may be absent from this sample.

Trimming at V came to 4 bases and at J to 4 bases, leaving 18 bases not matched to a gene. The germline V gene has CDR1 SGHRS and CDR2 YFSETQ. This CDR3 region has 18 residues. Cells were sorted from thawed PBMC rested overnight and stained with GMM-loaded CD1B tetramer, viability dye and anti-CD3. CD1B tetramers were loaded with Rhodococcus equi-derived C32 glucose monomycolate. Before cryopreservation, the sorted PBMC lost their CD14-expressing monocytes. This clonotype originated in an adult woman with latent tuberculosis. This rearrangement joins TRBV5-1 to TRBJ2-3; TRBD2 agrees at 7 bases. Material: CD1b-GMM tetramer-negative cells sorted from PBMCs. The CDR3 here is CASSEGRGGRTFSDTQYF. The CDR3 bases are TGCGCCAGCAGCGAAGGCCGGGGAGGGAGAACATTTTCAGATACGCAGTATTTT. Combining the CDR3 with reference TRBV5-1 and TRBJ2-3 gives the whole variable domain KAGVTQTPRYLIKTRGQQVTLSCSPISGHRSVSWYQQTPGQGLQFLFEYFSETQRNKGNFPGRFSGRQFSNSRSEMNVSTLELGDSALYLCASSEGRGGRTFSDTQYFGPGTRLTVL.